This is a list of T cell receptor beta chains from one sample in a study of regulatory T cells in long-lasting Graves disease. TCRdb used MiXCR to reprocess the multiplex PCR reads, holding one entry per CDR3 protein. The sample has about 450,000 distinct CDR3 sequences; around 17% are singletons. These data also featured in a second study, about T cells in Graves' hyperthyroidism and ophthalmopathy.

Sequences were derived from peripheral blood mononuclear cells (PBMCs), sampled at new diagnosis, from a patient treated with antithyroid drugs. The receptors come from a woman younger than 45 with Graves disease. The CDR3 runs from the conserved cysteine through the conserved F or W. The order of the fields is D gene, clone size, V gene, J gene, CDR3 length, CDR3 DNA, CDR3 protein. The D gene is left open where the match is weak. Clone size is given for some rows only: seen once, a few or many times, or a class if the clone is expanded.

NA	many	TRBV30	TRBJ1-5	15	TGTGCCTGGGGAACAGCGAGTTATAGCAATCAGCCCCAGCATTTT	CAWGTASYSNQPQHF
TRBD2	few	TRBV5-1	TRBJ2-3	18	TGCGCCAGCAGTTTATCCTCCTATAGCGGGGGAAGCACAGATACGCAGTATTTT	CASSLSSYSGGSTDTQYF
TRBD1	many	TRBV6-5	TRBJ2-5	15	TGTGCCAGCAGTTACGCGGACAGGTCGATGGAGACCCAGTACTTC	CASSYADRSMETQYF
NA	few	TRBV6-1	TRBJ2-2	14	TGTGCCAGCAGTGAGTCCCGGGCTGCCGGGGAGCTGTTTTTT	CASSESRAAGELFF
NA	many	TRBV2	TRBJ1-1	12	TGTGCCAGCAGTGAAGGGGTCCCTGAAGCTTTCTTT	CASSEGVPEAFF
NA	few	TRBV13	TRBJ1-3	15	TGTGCCAGCAGCTTAGCAGGGGTATCTGGAAACACCATATATTTT	CASSLAGVSGNTIYF
NA	few	TRBV11-2	TRBJ1-1	15	TGTGCCAGCAGCTTAGTCATGGGGACGGACACTGAAGCTTTCTTT	CASSLVMGTDTEAFF
NA	few	TRBV5-4	TRBJ2-1	15	TGTGCCAGCAGCTTGGATAATAGCGTGAAGAATGAGCAGTTCTTC	CASSLDNSVKNEQFF
TRBD2	many	TRBV12-3/TRBV12-4	TRBJ2-1	12	TGTGCCAGCAGTCCTTCCAGCGGGGACCAGTTCTTC	CASSPSSGDQFF
TRBD1	few	TRBV10-3	TRBJ1-1	13	TGTGCCATCACCGCGGACAGGGGAGCAGAAGCTTTCTTT	CAITADRGAEAFF
NA	many	TRBV11-2	TRBJ2-3	15	TGTGCCAGCAGCTTAGATCCGGTATCCACAGATACGCAGTATTTT	CASSLDPVSTDTQYF
TRBD1	NA	TRBV6-1	TRBJ1-6	17	TGTGCCAGCAGCGGAATCCGGGACAGACCTTATAATTCACCCCTCCACTTT	CASSGIRDRPYNSPLHF
TRBD1	many	TRBV19	TRBJ1-1	15	TGTGCCAGTACCCCAGGGGGAGGGGAGGGCACTGAAGCTTTCTTT	CASTPGGGEGTEAFF
NA	few	TRBV27	TRBJ2-4	16	TGTGCCAGCAGTTTACAGGGCGCTTTAGCCAAAAACATTCAGTACTTC	CASSLQGALAKNIQYF
TRBD2	NA	TRBV14	TRBJ2-3	16	TGTGCCAGCAGCCTCCAGAGAACGACTAGCGCAGATACGCAGTATTTT	CASSLQRTTSADTQYF
NA	many	TRBV7-9	TRBJ1-5	13	TGTGCCAGCAGCTTGATGACAGATCAGCCCCAGCATTTT	CASSLMTDQPQHF
TRBD1	NA	TRBV29-1	TRBJ2-7	12	TGCAGCGCAAAGACAGGGAAGAACGAGCAGTACTTC	CSAKTGKNEQYF
TRBD1	many	TRBV2	TRBJ1-2	15	TGTGCCAGCAGCCTTACCGGACAGGGAGGCTATGGCTACACCTTC	CASSLTGQGGYGYTF
NA	NA	TRBV5-4	TRBJ1-5	14	TGTGCCAGCAGCTTGGGACCTCCCCCTCAGCCCCAGCATTTT	CASSLGPPPQPQHF
NA	NA	TRBV27	TRBJ2-1	18	TGTGCCAGCAGTTTGGTGGCCCCGCAGAGATTACGGTACAATGAGCAGTTCTTC	CASSLVAPQRLRYNEQFF
NA	many	TRBV3-1	TRBJ2-7	15	TGTGCCAGCAGCCAAGATAATGACCGATCCTACGAGCAGTACTTC	CASSQDNDRSYEQYF
NA	few	TRBV6-1	TRBJ1-5	13	TGTGCCAGCAGTGAAGGTCAGAATCAGCCCCAGCATTTT	CASSEGQNQPQHF
NA	NA	TRBV29-1	TRBJ2-7	12	TGCAGCGTTGCATCGAGCTCCTACGAGCAGTACTTC	CSVASSSYEQYF
NA	many	TRBV5-6	TRBJ1-2	16	TGTGCCAGCAGCTTTGGGGTACCGCGGGTTAACTATGGCTACACCTTC	CASSFGVPRVNYGYTF
NA	many	TRBV29-1	TRBJ1-1	13	TGCAGCGTTACTATAGAGAGGAACACTGAAGCTTTCTTT	CSVTIERNTEAFF
NA	many	TRBV27	TRBJ2-1	16	TGTGCCAGCATCCCCCACCGGGGTTGGGGACGCAATGAGCAGTTCTTC	CASIPHRGWGRNEQFF
TRBD2	NA	TRBV20-1	TRBJ2-1	22	TGCAGTGCTAGAGGCGGCAGGGGGCGGACTAGCGGTAGGCTTAGCTCCTACAATGAGCAGTTCTTC	CSARGGRGRTSGRLSSYNEQFF
NA	many	TRBV5-1	TRBJ2-3	16	TGCGCCAGCAGCACCGGGACTGGGAGTGGCACAGATACGCAGTATTTT	CASSTGTGSGTDTQYF
TRBD2	many	TRBV20-1	TRBJ2-1	16	TGCAGTGCTAGAGAAAGAGGCCTAGCGGATCGAAATGAGCAGTTCTTC	CSARERGLADRNEQFF
NA	NA	TRBV9	TRBJ2-7	13	TGTGCCAGCAGCGTAGCTGGCACCTACGAGCAGTACTTC	CASSVAGTYEQYF
NA	few	TRBV6-1	TRBJ2-2	15	TGTGCCAGCAGCCGGCGAGGGGGGAACACCGGGGAGCTGTTTTTT	CASSRRGGNTGELFF
TRBD2	NA	TRBV7-9	TRBJ2-2	15	TGTGCCAGCAGCTTGACTAGCGGCATTACCGGGGAGCTGTTTTTT	CASSLTSGITGELFF
NA	many	TRBV7-2	TRBJ1-5	13	TGTGCCAGCAGCTTTCAGGGCGATCAGCCCCAGCATTTT	CASSFQGDQPQHF
TRBD1	few	TRBV5-6	TRBJ2-3	14	TGTGCCAGCAGCGCGGGACAGGGGGTGGATACGCAGTATTTT	CASSAGQGVDTQYF
TRBD1	many	TRBV20-1	TRBJ2-7	15	TGCAGTGCTAGAGATCGGGGACAGTCCGTTGGGGAGCAGTACTTC	CSARDRGQSVGEQYF
NA	NA	TRBV7-9	TRBJ1-2	13	TGTGCCAGCGGCCGGACGGACTTATATGGCTACACCTTC	CASGRTDLYGYTF
NA	NA	TRBV6-2/TRBV6-3	TRBJ2-1	13	TGTGCCAGCAGTAAGACGAGGGGGGCTGAGCAGTTCTTC	CASSKTRGAEQFF
NA	many	TRBV7-9	TRBJ2-7	15	TGTGCCAGCAGCCTACCTCTAGTTGAGCTACACGAGCAGTACTTC	CASSLPLVELHEQYF
TRBD2	many	TRBV2	TRBJ2-1	18	TGTGCCAGCACACCGGGGGCTAGCGGGGGGAGCTCCTACAATGAGCAGTTCTTC	CASTPGASGGSSYNEQFF
NA	few	TRBV15	TRBJ2-2	15	TGTGCCACCAAGGGACCAGCAAGAGGCACCGGGGAGCTGTTTTTT	CATKGPARGTGELFF
NA	many	TRBV5-4	TRBJ2-5	16	TGTGCCAGCAGCCGGGGGTTGGCAGGGGTGCAAGAGACCCAGTACTTC	CASSRGLAGVQETQYF
NA	NA	TRBV19	TRBJ2-7	15	TGTGCCAGTAGTACAAATCCCGGACAGATCTACGAGCAGTACTTC	CASSTNPGQIYEQYF
NA	NA	TRBV7-6	TRBJ2-6	14	TGTGCCAGCAGCTTAAACACTGGGGCCAACGTCCTGACTTTC	CASSLNTGANVLTF
NA	many	TRBV28	TRBJ2-7	14	TGTGCCCAGCCCCGGACAGCACTGGGTGGCGAGCAGTACTTC	CAQPRTALGGEQYF
TRBD2	many	TRBV28	TRBJ2-3	16	TGTGCCAGCAGTTCCGTAGCGGGCCACACCACAGATACGCAGTATTTT	CASSSVAGHTTDTQYF